This entry is about one T cell receptor beta chain. The antigen it binds to is not known. Within one base of it there is no much larger clone, and no base qualities were kept. To prepare the library, PCR was applied. Sequenced on an Illumina HiSeq 2500. TCR library preparation used molecular barcoding, with unique molecular identifiers applied to normalize quantification of the TCRbeta repertoire. TCRdb's own reprocessing of the public reads used fastp at Q25 and MiXCR and kept productive beta chains. Entries that share a CDR3 protein sequence are merged under the most common genes and DNA. Counted in this sample were 450,000 to 550,000 distinct CDR3 sequences; about an eighth of them appeared once. Of the sample, around 13% is held by the ten largest clones. The CDR3 spans 13 residues, from the cysteine through the phenylalanine. Only CDR3 DNA is held: 39 bases, read in frame from base 1. The germline V gene yields MNHNS for CDR1 and SASEGT for CDR2. Cut back by 3 bases and 7 bases, the V and J ends lie 12 bases apart.

This specimen's treatment or condition label, per the study, means: allogeneic hematopoietic cell transplantation with graft depleted of TCRalphabeta T cells and CD19 B cells. Transplant recipients were children who received TCRalphabeta/CD19-depleted allogeneic hematopoietic cell grafts. The sample belongs to a study of T-cell reconstitution after alpha-beta-depleted transplantation in children (dated by TCRdb to between 2015 and 2016). In terms of the full investigation: Using TCR repertoire profiling, the study quantitatively followed how T-cell immune reconstitution unfolded in children after TCRalphabeta/CD19-depleted allogeneic hematopoietic cell transplantation.

Paper-wide results and their limitations: About two months after transplant, the apparently early recovery of alphabetaT-cell counts reportedly depended on just several hundred clones that had expanded rapidly and came from non-depleted graft cells. In some patients, high TCRbeta diversity at day 60 was attributed to recipient T cells and intrathymic progenitors that had survived conditioning. Over the following months the frequencies of hyperexpanded clones went down, and after one year T-cell counts and TCRbeta diversity were mostly credited to newly produced T cells.

The chain uses TRBV6-1 and TRBJ1-2, with the D segment identity uncertain. The sample consisted of PBMCs, mostly from graft donor cells, taken 180 days after TCRalphabeta/CD19-depleted stem cell transplant. This clonotype was sampled from a female patient aged 2-9 years who had a stem cell transplant for aplastic anemia, so the T cells may come from the graft donor. The sequenced DNA: TGTGCCAGCAGTGATCCGGCCAGGTCTGGCTACACCTTC. It is translated as CASSDPARSGYTF.